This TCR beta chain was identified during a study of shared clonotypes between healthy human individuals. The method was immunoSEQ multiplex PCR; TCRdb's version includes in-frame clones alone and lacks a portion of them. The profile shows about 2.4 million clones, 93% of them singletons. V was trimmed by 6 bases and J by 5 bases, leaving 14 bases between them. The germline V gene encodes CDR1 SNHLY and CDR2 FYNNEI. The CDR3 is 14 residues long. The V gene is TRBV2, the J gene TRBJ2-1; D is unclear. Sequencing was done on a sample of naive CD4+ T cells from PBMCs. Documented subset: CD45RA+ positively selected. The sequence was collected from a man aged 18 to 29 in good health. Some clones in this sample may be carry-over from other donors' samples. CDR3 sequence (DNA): TGTGCCAGCAGCGTATTGACAACCAACAATGAGCAGTTCTTC. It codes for CASSVLTTNNEQFF.